The 6 T cell receptor beta chains presented below share a single source sample, sequenced in a study of T cell repertoires in cytomegalovirus infection. Their antigens are not known. TCRdb fed the reads into MiXCR, producing one record per CDR3 protein. This table holds 900,000 to 950,000 distinct CDR3 sequences, around 32% found once. The specimen was cultured CD8+ T cells from PBMCs, collected from culture after CMV antigen stimulation. These receptors came from a human donor in good health (CMV status not recorded). Some clones in this sample may be carry-over from other donors' samples.

This clonotype was detected many times. The genes are TRBV27 and TRBJ2-1, with 7 nucleotides matching TRBD2. The trim removed 5 bases at V and 2 bases at J, leaving 3 bases unmatched. The CDR3 extends over 14 amino acids. Germline V CDR1 and CDR2: MNHEY, SMNVEV (reference sequence). CDR3 sequence (DNA): TGTGCCAGCAGTCGTGGGGGGGCCTACAATGAGCAGTTCTTC. Translation: CASSRGGAYNEQFF.

This clonotype came up a few times. The genes are TRBV4-3 and TRBJ1-1, with a tentative D call TRBD1 (5 bases). The germline CDR1 and CDR2 sequences are LGHNA and YSLEER. The V gene lost 0 bases and the J gene lost 4 bases, with 6 bases spanning the gap. This CDR3 contains 13 residues. The CDR3 protein is CASSQEGLTEAFF. CDR3 DNA: TGCGCCAGCAGCCAAGAGGGGCTCACTGAAGCTTTCTTT.

The chain has TRBV6-2 or TRBV6-3 and TRBJ2-1; TRBD2 matches at 8 bases. The junction had 11 bases not matched to a gene; V was cut back by 7 bases and J by 6 bases. The germline V gene has CDR1 MNHEY and CDR2 SVGEGT. There are 15 residues in the CDR3. Here the CDR3 reads CASIKPGGPGNEQFF. The DNA of the CDR3 is TGTGCCAGCATAAAACCGGGGGGGCCGGGCAATGAGCAGTTCTTC.

The chain links TRBV10-3 to TRBJ1-1; 7 bases match TRBD1. Germline V gene sequence: CDR1 ENHRY, CDR2 SYGVKD. V trimming: 7 bases; J trimming: 5 bases; junction bases outside the gene matches: 10. CDR3 length: 14 amino acids. CDR3 nucleotide sequence: TGTGCCATCACCCCACAGGGGAGTAGGACTGAAGCTTTCTTT. Its protein product is CAITPQGSRTEAFF.

The rearrangement joins TRBV20-1 to TRBJ1-1; D is unresolved. V lost 6 bases, J lost 1 base, and 9 bases lay in between. The V gene's germline CDR1 is DFQATT and CDR2 SNEGSKA (reference sequence). The CDR3 consists of 12 residues. CDR3 DNA sequence: TGCAGTGCGCCACGGACGAACACTGAAGCTTTCTTT. Translated: CSAPRTNTEAFF.

The chain combines TRBV6-1 with TRBJ2-5; D is ambiguous. V was cut by 5 bases and J by 4 bases, with 14 bases left in between. Per germline, CDR1 MNHNS and CDR2 SASEGT. The CDR3 is made up of 14 amino acids. CDR3 DNA: TGTGCCAGCAGTCGCCCAAGTCTCGGAGAGACCCAGTACTTC. Translation: CASSRPSLGETQYF.